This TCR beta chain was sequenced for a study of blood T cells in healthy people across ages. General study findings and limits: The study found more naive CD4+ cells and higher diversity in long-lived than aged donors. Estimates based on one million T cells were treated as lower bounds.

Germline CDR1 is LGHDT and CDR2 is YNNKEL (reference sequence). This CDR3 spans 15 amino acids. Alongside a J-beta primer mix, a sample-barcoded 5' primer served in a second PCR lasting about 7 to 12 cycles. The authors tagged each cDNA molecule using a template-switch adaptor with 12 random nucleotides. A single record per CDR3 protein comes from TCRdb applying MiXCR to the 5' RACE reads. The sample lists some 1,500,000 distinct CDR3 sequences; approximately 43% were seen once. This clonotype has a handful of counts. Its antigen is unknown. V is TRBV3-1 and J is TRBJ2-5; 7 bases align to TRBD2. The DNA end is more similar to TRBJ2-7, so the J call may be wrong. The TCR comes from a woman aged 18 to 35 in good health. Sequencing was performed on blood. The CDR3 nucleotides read TGTGCCAGCAGCCAAGATGTGGCGGGGGTCTACGAGCAGTACTTC. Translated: CASSQDVAGVYEQYF.